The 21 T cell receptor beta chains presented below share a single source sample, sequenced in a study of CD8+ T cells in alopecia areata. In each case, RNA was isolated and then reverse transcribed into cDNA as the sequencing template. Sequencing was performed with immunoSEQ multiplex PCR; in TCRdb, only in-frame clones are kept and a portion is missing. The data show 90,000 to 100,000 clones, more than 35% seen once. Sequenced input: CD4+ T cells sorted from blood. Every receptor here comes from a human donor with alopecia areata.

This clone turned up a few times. This chain's CDR3 is CASSPILAQQETQYF. Written as DNA, the CDR3 is TGTGCCAGCTCACCCATCCTAGCGCAACAAGAGACCCAGTACTTC. The rearrangement links TRBV18 to TRBJ2-5, with D tentatively TRBD2 (6 bases). CDR1 and CDR2 from the germline V gene are KGHSH and LQKENI. This CDR3 is built from 15 residues. V dropped 3 bases and J dropped 2 bases, with 13 bases sitting between them.

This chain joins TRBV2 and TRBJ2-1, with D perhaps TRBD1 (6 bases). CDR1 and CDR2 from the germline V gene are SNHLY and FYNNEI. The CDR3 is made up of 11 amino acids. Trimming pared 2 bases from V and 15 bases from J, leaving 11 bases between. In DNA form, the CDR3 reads TGTGCCAGCAGTGAACAGGGGACACCGTTCTTC. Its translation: CASSEQGTPFF. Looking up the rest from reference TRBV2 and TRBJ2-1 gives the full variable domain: EPEVTQTPSHQVTQMGQEVILRCVPISNHLYFYWYRQILGQKVEFLVSFYNNEISEKSEIFDDQFSVERPDGSNFTLKIRSTKLEDSAMYFCASSEQGTPFFGPGTRLTVL.

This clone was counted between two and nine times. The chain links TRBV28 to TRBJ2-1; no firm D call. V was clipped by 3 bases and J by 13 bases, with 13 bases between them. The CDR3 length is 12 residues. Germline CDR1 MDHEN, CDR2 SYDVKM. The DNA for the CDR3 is TGTGCCAGCAGTTTGATTGGCCTATACCAGTTCTTC. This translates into CASSLIGLYQFF.

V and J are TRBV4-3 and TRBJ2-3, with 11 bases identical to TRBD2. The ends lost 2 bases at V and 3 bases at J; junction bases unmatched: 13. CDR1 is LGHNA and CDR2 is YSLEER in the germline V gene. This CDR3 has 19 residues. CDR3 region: CASSQPPGGASGGTDTQYF. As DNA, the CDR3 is TGCGCCAGCAGCCAACCCCCTGGAGGGGCTAGCGGGGGGACAGATACGCAGTATTTT.

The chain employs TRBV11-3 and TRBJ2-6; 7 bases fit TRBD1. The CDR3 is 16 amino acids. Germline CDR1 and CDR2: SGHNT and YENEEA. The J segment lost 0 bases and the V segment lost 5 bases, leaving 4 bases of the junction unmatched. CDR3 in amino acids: CASSGTVDSGANVLTF. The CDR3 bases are TGTGCCAGCAGCGGGACAGTCGACTCTGGGGCCAACGTCCTGACTTTC.

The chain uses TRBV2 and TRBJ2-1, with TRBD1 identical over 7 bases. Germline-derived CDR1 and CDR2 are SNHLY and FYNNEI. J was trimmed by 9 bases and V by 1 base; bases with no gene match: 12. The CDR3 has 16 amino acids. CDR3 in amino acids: CASSEDGTAKGGEQFF. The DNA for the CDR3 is TGTGCCAGCAGTGAAGATGGGACAGCCAAAGGGGGTGAGCAGTTCTTC. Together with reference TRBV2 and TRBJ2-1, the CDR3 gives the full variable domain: EPEVTQTPSHQVTQMGQEVILRCVPISNHLYFYWYRQILGQKVEFLVSFYNNEISEKSEIFDDQFSVERPDGSNFTLKIRSTKLEDSAMYFCASSEDGTAKGGEQFFGPGTRLTVL.

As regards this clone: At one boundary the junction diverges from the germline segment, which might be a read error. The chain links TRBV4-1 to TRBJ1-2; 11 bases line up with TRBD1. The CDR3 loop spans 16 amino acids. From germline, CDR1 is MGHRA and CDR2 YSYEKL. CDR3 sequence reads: CASTQTGTGGFYGYTF. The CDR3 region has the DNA TGCGCCAGCACCCAAACCGGGACAGGGGGATTCTATGGCTACACCTTC.

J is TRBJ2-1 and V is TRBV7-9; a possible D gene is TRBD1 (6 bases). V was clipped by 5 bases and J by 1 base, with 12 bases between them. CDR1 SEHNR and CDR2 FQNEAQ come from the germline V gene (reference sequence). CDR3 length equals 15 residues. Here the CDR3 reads CASSARQGSYNEQFF. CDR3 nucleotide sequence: TGTGCCAGCAGCGCCCGGCAGGGGTCCTACAATGAGCAGTTCTTC.

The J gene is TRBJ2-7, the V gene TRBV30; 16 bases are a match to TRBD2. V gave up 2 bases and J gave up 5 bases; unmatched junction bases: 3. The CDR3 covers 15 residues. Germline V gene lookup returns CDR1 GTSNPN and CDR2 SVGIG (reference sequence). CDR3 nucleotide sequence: TGTGCCTGGAGTCGCGGGACTAGCGGGGGGGACGAGCAGTACTTC. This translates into CAWSRGTSGGDEQYF.

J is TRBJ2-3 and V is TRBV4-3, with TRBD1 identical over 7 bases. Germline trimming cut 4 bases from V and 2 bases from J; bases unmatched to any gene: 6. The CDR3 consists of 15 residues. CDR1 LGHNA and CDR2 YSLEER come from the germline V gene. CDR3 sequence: CASSLGTAITDTQYF. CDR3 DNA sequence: TGCGCCAGCAGCCTAGGGACAGCTATCACAGATACGCAGTATTTT.

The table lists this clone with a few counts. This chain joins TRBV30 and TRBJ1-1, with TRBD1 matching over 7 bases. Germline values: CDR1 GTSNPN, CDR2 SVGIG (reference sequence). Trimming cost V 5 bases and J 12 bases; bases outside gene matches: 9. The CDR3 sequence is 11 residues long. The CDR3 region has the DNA TGTGCCTGGGGACAGGCAGGGGAACCTTTCTTT. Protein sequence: CAWGQAGEPFF. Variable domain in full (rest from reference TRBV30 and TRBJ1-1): SQTIHQWPATLVQPVGSPLSLECTVEGTSNPNLYWYRQAAGRGLQLLFYSVGIGQISSEVPQNLSASRPQDRQFILSSKKLLLSDSGFYLCAWGQAGEPFFGQGTRLTVV.

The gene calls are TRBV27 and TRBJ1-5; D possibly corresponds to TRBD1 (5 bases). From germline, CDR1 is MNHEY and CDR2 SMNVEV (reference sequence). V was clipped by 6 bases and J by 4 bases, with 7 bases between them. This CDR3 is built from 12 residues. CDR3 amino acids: CASRRQNQPQHF. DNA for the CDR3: TGTGCCAGCAGGAGACAGAATCAGCCCCAGCATTTT.

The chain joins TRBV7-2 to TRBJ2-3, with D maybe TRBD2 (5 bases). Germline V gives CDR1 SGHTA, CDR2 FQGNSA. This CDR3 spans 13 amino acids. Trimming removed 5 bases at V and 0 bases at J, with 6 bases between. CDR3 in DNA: TGTGCCAGCAGCGGGAGTAGCACAGATACGCAGTATTTT. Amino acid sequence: CASSGSSTDTQYF. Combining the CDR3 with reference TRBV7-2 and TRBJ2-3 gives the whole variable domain GAGVSQSPSNKVTEKGKDVELRCDPISGHTALYWYRQSLGQGLEFLIYFQGNSAPDKSGLPSDRFSAERTGGSVSTLTIQRTQQEDSAVYLCASSGSSTDTQYFGPGTRLTVL.

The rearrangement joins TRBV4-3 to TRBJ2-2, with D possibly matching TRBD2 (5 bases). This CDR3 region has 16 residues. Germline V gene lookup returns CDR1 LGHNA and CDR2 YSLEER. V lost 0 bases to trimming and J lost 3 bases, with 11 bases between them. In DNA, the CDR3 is TGCGCCAGCAGCCAAGAGATTTGGACTGACACCGGGGAGCTGTTTTTT. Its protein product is CASSQEIWTDTGELFF.

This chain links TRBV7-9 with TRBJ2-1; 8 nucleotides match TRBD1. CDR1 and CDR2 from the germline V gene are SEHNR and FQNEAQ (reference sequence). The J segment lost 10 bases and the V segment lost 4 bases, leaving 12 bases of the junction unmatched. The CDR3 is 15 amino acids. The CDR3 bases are TGTGCCAGCAGCTCGACAGGGGCCCCCCCTGAGGAGCAGTTCTTC. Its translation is CASSSTGAPPEEQFF.

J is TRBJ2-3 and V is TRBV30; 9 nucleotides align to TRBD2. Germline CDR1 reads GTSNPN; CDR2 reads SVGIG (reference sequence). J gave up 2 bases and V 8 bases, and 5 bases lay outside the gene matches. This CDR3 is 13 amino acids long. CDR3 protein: CAGKRGATDTQYF. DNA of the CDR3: TGTGCCGGAAAGCGGGGGGCCACAGATACGCAGTATTTT.

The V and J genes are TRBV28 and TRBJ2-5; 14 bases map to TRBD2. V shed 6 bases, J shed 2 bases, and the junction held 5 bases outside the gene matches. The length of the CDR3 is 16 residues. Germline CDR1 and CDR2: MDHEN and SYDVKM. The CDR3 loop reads CASSLGTSGGQETQYF. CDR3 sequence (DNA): TGTGCCAGCAGCCTTGGGACTAGCGGGGGACAAGAGACCCAGTACTTC.

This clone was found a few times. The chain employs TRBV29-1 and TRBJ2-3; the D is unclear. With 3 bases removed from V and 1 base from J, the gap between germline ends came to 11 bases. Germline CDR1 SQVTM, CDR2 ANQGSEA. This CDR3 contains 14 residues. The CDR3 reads CSVDRSGRTDTQYF. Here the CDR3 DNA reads TGCAGCGTTGATCGGTCAGGCCGCACAGATACGCAGTATTTT.

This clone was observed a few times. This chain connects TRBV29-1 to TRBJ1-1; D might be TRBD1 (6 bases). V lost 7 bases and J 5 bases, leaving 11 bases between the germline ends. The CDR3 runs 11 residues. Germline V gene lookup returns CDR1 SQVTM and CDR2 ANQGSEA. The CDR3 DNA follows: TGCAGCGCGCATAGGGGGACTGAAGCTTTCTTT. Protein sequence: CSAHRGTEAFF. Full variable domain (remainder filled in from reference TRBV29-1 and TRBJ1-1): SAVISQKPSRDICQRGTSLTIQCQVDSQVTMMFWYRQQPGQSLTLIATANQGSEATYESGFVIDKFPISRPNLTFSTLTVSNMSPEDSSIYLCSAHRGTEAFFGQGTRLTVV.

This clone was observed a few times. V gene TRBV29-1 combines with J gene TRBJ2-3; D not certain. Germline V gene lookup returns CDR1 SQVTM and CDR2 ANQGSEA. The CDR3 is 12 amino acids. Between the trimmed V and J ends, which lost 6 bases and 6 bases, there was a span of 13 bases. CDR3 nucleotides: TGCAGCGTCCGGACGTCGGTGGATACGCAGTATTTT. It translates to CSVRTSVDTQYF.

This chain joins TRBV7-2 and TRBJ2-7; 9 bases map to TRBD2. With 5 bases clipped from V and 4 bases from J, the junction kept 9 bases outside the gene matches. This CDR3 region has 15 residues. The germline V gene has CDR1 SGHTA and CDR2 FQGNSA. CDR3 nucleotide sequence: TGTGCCAGCAGCCGAGAAACTAGCGGGCGGTACGAGCAGTACTTC. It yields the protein CASSRETSGRYEQYF.